The present T cell receptor (beta chain) was sequenced within a study of cytomegalovirus exposure and HLA in healthy donors. Study-wide points: Roughly uniform sequencing depth across donors was assumed, possibly incorrectly. In a later analysis, about 17,000 TCR beta sequences were associated with HLA alleles at 0.05 false discovery rate. A later analysis found common viral pathogens apparently linked to several of the most significant clusters. Likely technical artifact: a cluster of highly shared sequence variants.

The V gene's germline CDR1 is SGHNT and CDR2 YYREEE (reference sequence). This CDR3 contains 14 residues. The V end was cut by 3 bases, the J end by 4 bases, with 13 bases between. A word on this clone: Its antigen is undetermined.

Use of 60 Vbeta and 13 Jbeta primers characterized the PCR. Using immunoSEQ multiplex PCR, the repertoire was profiled, and TCRdb retains in-frame clones only, with some absent. Of approximately 140,000 clones listed, approximately 84% are singletons. V usage is TRBV5-4 and J usage is TRBJ2-5, with D hard to call. The TCR originated in a boy aged 2 to 9 in good health and CMV-seronegative. Material for sequencing was PBMCs. CDR3 nucleotides: TGTGCCAGCAGCTCCTGGGCGCCCCGAGAGACCCAGTACTTC. It codes for CASSSWAPRETQYF.